The rows below give T cell receptor beta chains drawn from one sample of a study of shared clonotypes between healthy human individuals. Clones were sequenced by immunoSEQ multiplex PCR, and TCRdb holds only the in-frame ones, with some missing. The sample records over 300,000 clones, around 87% being singletons. The sample comprised memory CD8+ T cells sorted from blood. The receptors come from a man in his late teens or twenties in good health. The CDR3 runs from the conserved cysteine through the conserved F or W. D genes are given only for firm matches. Clone size appears in some rows only: once, few, many, or a class for an expanded clone.

J: TRBJ2-7
size: NA
length: 17
V: TRBV5-6
D: NA
DNA: TGTGCCAGCAGCCCCTACCTAGCGGGGACAGGGGCCCACGAGCAGTACTTC
CDR3: CASSPYLAGTGAHEQYF

J: TRBJ2-2
size: NA
length: 13
V: TRBV9
D: NA
DNA: TGTGCCAGCAGCGCCGGCGAAGGCGGGGAGCTGTTTTTT
CDR3: CASSAGEGGELFF

J: TRBJ1-1
size: once
length: 12
V: TRBV5-4
D: NA
DNA: TGTGCCAGCAGCCCACTTTCCGGAGAAGCTTTCTTT
CDR3: CASSPLSGEAFF

J: TRBJ1-6
size: NA
length: 14
V: TRBV5-6
D: NA
DNA: TGTGCCAGCAGCTTTTCCGGCTCGAATTCACCCCTCCACTTT
CDR3: CASSFSGSNSPLHF

J: TRBJ2-1
size: NA
length: 15
V: TRBV19
D: NA
DNA: TGTGCCAGTAGTATAAGGGTTGGGCTAGCGAATGAGCAGTTCTTC
CDR3: CASSIRVGLANEQFF

J: TRBJ2-1
size: NA
length: 12
V: TRBV6-1
D: NA
DNA: TGTGCCAGCACCGAAGAATGGAATGAGCAGTTCTTC
CDR3: CASTEEWNEQFF

J: TRBJ2-7
size: NA
length: 21
V: TRBV4-1
D: TRBD1
DNA: TGCGCCAGCAGCCAAGAGGGACAGGGATTTTTCAACTTACTCCCGATTGCCGAGCAGTACTTC
CDR3: CASSQEGQGFFNLLPIAEQYF

J: TRBJ2-5
size: NA
length: 17
V: TRBV5-1
D: NA
DNA: TGCGCCAGCAGCTTGGAACGGACTACAGAAGGACCAGAGACCCAGTACTTC
CDR3: CASSLERTTEGPETQYF

J: TRBJ2-7
size: NA
length: 16
V: TRBV27
D: TRBD2
DNA: TGTGCCAGCAGCCCCGGGGCGGGGGGGACCCCCTACGAGCAGTACTTC
CDR3: CASSPGAGGTPYEQYF

J: TRBJ2-1
size: NA
length: 15
V: TRBV6-6
D: TRBD2
DNA: TGTGCCAGCAGTTACCTAGCGGGAGCGGGGAATGAGCAGTTCTTC
CDR3: CASSYLAGAGNEQFF

J: TRBJ2-5
size: NA
length: 14
V: TRBV7-9
D: TRBD1
DNA: TGTGCCAGCAGCCGTCCAACAGGGGAAGAGACCCAGTACTTC
CDR3: CASSRPTGEETQYF

J: TRBJ1-4
size: NA
length: 13
V: TRBV27
D: NA
DNA: TGTGCCAGCAGTAGGGGTGGGATTGAAAAACTGTTTTTT
CDR3: CASSRGGIEKLFF